This T cell receptor beta chain was sequenced during a study of CD8 T cells in Susac syndrome. The CDR3 extends over 13 amino acids. Trimming left V 8 bases short and J 0 bases short, with 10 bases between. CDR1 MGHDK and CDR2 SYGVNS come from the germline V gene. Reverse transcription used about 0.45 to 1 ug RNA and random hexamers. One entry per CDR3 protein results from TCRdb running MiXCR on the immunoSEQ multiplex PCR reads. The sample consists of 85,000 to 120,000 distinct CDR3 sequences, approximately 95% of them appearing once. Sample: CD8+ T cells from PBMCs. The chain couples TRBV25-1 to TRBJ1-2; a weak D match, TRBD1 (5 bases). The sequence derives from a human donor with Susac syndrome. The CDR3 region is CASFGGSNYGYTF. CDR3 bases: TGTGCCAGCTTCGGGGGATCTAACTATGGCTACACCTTC.